What follows is one T cell receptor beta chain and its context. The antigen is undetermined. This sample is drawn from a study of T-cell reconstitution after alpha-beta-depleted transplantation in children. Preparation of the TCRbeta library was carried out with unique molecular identifiers. TCRdb recomputed calls from the PCR reads with MiXCR, one row per CDR3 protein. The sample records 900,000 or so distinct CDR3 sequences, 16% being singletons. General study findings and limits: T-cell counts and diversity were attributed mostly to newly produced T cells one year after transplant. Recipient T cells and thymic progenitors that survived were the source of the high TCRbeta diversity seen at day 60 in some patients. By about two months after transplant, alpha-beta T cells reportedly arose from several hundred graft clones that had expanded.

The ends were cut back, 4 bases at V and 1 base at J, with 14 bases in the middle. The CDR3 is made up of 16 amino acids. From germline, CDR1 is SGHRS and CDR2 YFSETQ. This chain connects TRBV5-1 to TRBJ1-4; the D is unclear. This specimen was PBMCs, mostly from graft donor cells, taken 360 days after TCRalphabeta/CD19-depleted stem cell transplant. The TCR originated in a male patient under 18 who had a stem cell transplant for acute lymphoblastic leukemia, so the T cells may come from the graft donor. CDR3 DNA sequence: TGCGCCAGCAGCGAAAGAACAGCGATAACTAATGAAAAACTGTTTTTT. Amino acid sequence: CASSERTAITNEKLFF.